The source of this T cell receptor beta chain is a study of response to subunit inactivated influenza vaccine. One entry per CDR3 protein, called by TCRdb with MiXCR from the RT-PCR reads. The sample has 650,000 or so distinct CDR3 sequences, around 15% seen once. The CDR3 is made up of 16 amino acids. Findings of the study overall: The study's authors posited that every seasonal influenza vaccination enlists few new T cells.

On this clonotype itself: Antigen: not known. The junction does not match germline at one end; this may be a read error.

The chain has TRBV12-3 or TRBV12-4 and TRBJ2-1; D gene uncertain. The clonotype originates from a man aged 50-59 years who received an inactivated influenza vaccine. Here the sequenced sample was PBMCs from blood, taken roughly 2 weeks before vaccination. In nucleotides, the CDR3 is TGTGCCAGCAGTGCCTCTACCATCAGCTCCTACAATGAGCATTTCTTC. Protein sequence: CASSASTISSYNEHFF.